There are many counts of the clone carrying this T cell receptor (beta chain). After removal of 3 bases from V and 4 bases from J, the junction contained 10 bases not matched to a gene. The length of the CDR3 is 16 residues. Germline V gene lookup returns CDR1 WNHNN and CDR2 SYGVQD (reference sequence). This record comes from a study of blood T cells in healthy people across ages. A J-beta primer mix and a sample-barcoded 5' primer were used in a second PCR of roughly 6 to 11 cycles. Via MiXCR, TCRdb re-called the 5' RACE reads, giving one row per CDR3 protein. Of some 1.5 million distinct CDR3 sequences listed, about 28% are singletons.

Sequenced material: blood. The chain couples TRBV10-1 to TRBJ2-5, with TRBD1 matching 8 bases. The TCR comes from a woman in her thirties in good health. The CDR3 protein is CASSDGGTGKGETQYF. For the CDR3, the DNA is TGCGCCAGCAGTGATGGCGGGACAGGAAAAGGAGAGACCCAGTACTTC.